Detailed here is one T cell receptor (beta chain). No antigen is known for it. This sample stems from a study of metastatic and nonmetastatic thyroid tumors. About the research overall: Repertoire comparison spanned blood and tumor or nodule tissue of malignant and benign thyroid patients.

Thyroid surgery had not been preceded by any treatment in any patient. Original processing methods: CDR3 was compared across clinicopathological groups, and the resulting differences were used to build a distant-metastasis classifier for papillary thyroid cancer. Using MiXCR, TCRdb re-called clones from the PCR reads. The V and J calls and clone size are TCRdb's, not the authors'. The table shows about 40,000 clones, with more than 9.5% occurring only once. General study findings and limits: According to reports, the diversity of TCR beta was significantly higher in malignant thyroid tumors than in benign nodules, and this held in both blood and tumor samples.

Germline V gene sequence: CDR1 LGHDT, CDR2 YNNKEL (reference sequence). V was shortened by 7 bases and J by 5 bases, with 14 bases between the two germline ends. CDR3 length: 13 amino acids. The origin of this receptor is a female donor with papillary thyroid cancer or a benign thyroid nodule (not recorded which). Some clones in this sample may be carry-over from other donors' samples. The chain carries TRBV3-1 and TRBJ2-5; D is possibly TRBD2 (5 bases). The sample consisted of blood. This CDR3 is CASTQEGLETQYF. Here the CDR3 DNA reads TGTGCCAGCACCCAGGAAGGACTCGAGACCCAGTACTTC.